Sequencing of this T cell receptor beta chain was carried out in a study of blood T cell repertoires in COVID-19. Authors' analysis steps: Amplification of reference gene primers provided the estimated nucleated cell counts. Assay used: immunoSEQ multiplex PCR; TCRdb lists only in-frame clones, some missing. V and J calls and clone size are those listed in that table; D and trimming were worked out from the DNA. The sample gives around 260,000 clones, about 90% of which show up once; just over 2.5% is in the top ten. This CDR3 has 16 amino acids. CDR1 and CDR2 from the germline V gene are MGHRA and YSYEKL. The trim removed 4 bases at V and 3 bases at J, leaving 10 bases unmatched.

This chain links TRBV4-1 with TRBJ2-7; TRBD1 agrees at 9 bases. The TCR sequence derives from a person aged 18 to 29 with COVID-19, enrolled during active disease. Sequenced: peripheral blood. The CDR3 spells CASSRVTGTGHYEQYF. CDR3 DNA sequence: TGCGCCAGCAGCCGGGTAACCGGGACAGGGCACTACGAGCAGTACTTC.